The rows below give T cell receptor beta chains drawn from one sample of a study of technical replicates of blood from a handful of donors. Measured with immunoSEQ multiplex PCR; TCRdb has only the in-frame clones, and not every one. The sample lists under 90,000 clones; over 90% were seen once. The sample consisted of T cells isolated from PBMCs. The source of these receptors is a human donor in good health. Each CDR3 is given with its conserved first and last residue. D genes are given only for firm matches. Expanded clones get a size class; other rows say once, few or many, or leave the size out.

TRBJ2-5,TRBD1,-,TRBV5-1,TGCGCCAGCAGTTCTGCCTCGGACAGGGTCTGGGAGACCCAGTACTTC,CASSSASDRVWETQYF
TRBJ2-7,TRBD1,once,TRBV5-6,TGTGCCAGCAGGCCGACAGGGGGTCCCTACGAGCAGTACTTC,CASRPTGGPYEQYF
TRBJ2-2,-,-,TRBV29-1,TGCAGCGTTGTTCCGTCAGGGCCGCACACCGGGGAGCTGTTTTTT,CSVVPSGPHTGELFF
TRBJ2-7,TRBD2,-,TRBV28,TGTGCCAGCAGTCCCTATTTAGCGGGAAAAGGCAGGACTTACGAGCAGTACTTC,CASSPYLAGKGRTYEQYF
TRBJ2-7,-,-,TRBV30,TGTGCAACGAGGACAGACTCCTACGAGCAGTACTTC,CATRTDSYEQYF
TRBJ1-1,-,-,TRBV15,TGTGCCACCAGCAGAGATCGGGGGGGAGGTACTGAAGCTTTCTTT,CATSRDRGGGTEAFF
TRBJ2-5,TRBD2,-,TRBV5-5,TGTGCCAGCATTTTAGCGGGGGGGCTGGGAGAGACCCAGTACTTC,CASILAGGLGETQYF
TRBJ2-7,-,-,TRBV7-9,TGTGCCAGCAGCCCGCCCCCCAGGATAGGTCTATACGAGCAGTACTTC,CASSPPPRIGLYEQYF
TRBJ1-2,-,-,TRBV15,TGTGCCACCAGCCGAATCAGGGCTTCCTATGGCTACACCTTC,CATSRIRASYGYTF
TRBJ2-1,-,-,TRBV7-2,TGTGCCAGCAGCTTTAGGCGGGGTAGCTCCTACAATGAGCAGTTCTTC,CASSFRRGSSYNEQFF
TRBJ1-4,TRBD1,-,TRBV7-6,TGTGCCAGCAGCTTACGACAGGGGCAGACTAATGAAAAACTGTTTTTT,CASSLRQGQTNEKLFF
TRBJ2-7,TRBD2,once,TRBV7-2,TGTGCCAGCAGCCCCCCCTATATAGCGGGAGCGAATGAGCAGTACTTC,CASSPPYIAGANEQYF
TRBJ2-2,-,-,TRBV5-1,TGCGCCAGCAGTGTAACGGGAGCCGGGGAGCTGTTTTTT,CASSVTGAGELFF
TRBJ1-1,TRBD1,few,TRBV28,TGTGCCAGCAGTTCCGACCGGGACAGGAGTAACACTGAAGCTTTCTTT,CASSSDRDRSNTEAFF
TRBJ1-5,TRBD1,-,TRBV9,TGTGCCAGCAGCGTAGGACAGGGGGCCGGTCAGCCCCAGCATTTT,CASSVGQGAGQPQHF
TRBJ2-1,-,-,TRBV30,TGTGCCTGGAATGTCCAAACAACCAATGAGCAGTTCTTC,CAWNVQTTNEQFF
TRBJ1-2,-,once,TRBV19,TGTGCCAGTAGTATCACGGAGGCCGGAAACTATGGCTACACCTTC,CASSITEAGNYGYTF
TRBJ2-5,TRBD2,-,TRBV9,TGTGCCAGCAGCTCACCAGCGGGAGTCGGGGAGACCCAGTACTTC,CASSSPAGVGETQYF
TRBJ1-5,-,-,TRBV19,TGTGCCAGTAGTGTCTTCGACACGGGCAATCAGCCCCAGCATTTT,CASSVFDTGNQPQHF
TRBJ2-1,-,-,TRBV7-9,TGTGCCAGCACACTTAGCCGGTTTTCCTACAATGAGCAGTTCTTC,CASTLSRFSYNEQFF
TRBJ2-7,TRBD2,once,TRBV7-3,TGTGCCAGCAGCTTTGGGGGGGACTACGAGCAGTACTTC,CASSFGGDYEQYF
TRBJ2-1,-,-,TRBV6-5,TGTGCCAGCAGTTACTCGAGGTACAATGAGCAGTTCTTC,CASSYSRYNEQFF
TRBJ2-7,-,-,TRBV6-1,TGTGCCAGCTATCGGCCGGGGACCTACGAGCAGTACTTC,CASYRPGTYEQYF
TRBJ2-1,TRBD1,-,TRBV6-1,TGTGCCAGCAGTCTCAGGGGACAGCTCTACAATGAGCAGTTCTTC,CASSLRGQLYNEQFF
TRBJ1-1,-,-,TRBV6-4,TGTGCCAGCAGCCATAGTGGAGACCAGGGGTACACTGAAGCTTTCTTT,CASSHSGDQGYTEAFF
TRBJ1-5,TRBD1,-,TRBV28,TGTGCCAGCAGTTCATATACAGGGGGCGGATTGGGCAATCAGCCCCAGCATTTT,CASSSYTGGGLGNQPQHF
TRBJ1-2,-,-,TRBV28,TGTGCCAGCAATCCATCTACGGACTATGGCTACACCTTC,CASNPSTDYGYTF
TRBJ1-1,TRBD1,-,TRBV5-1,TGCGCCAGCAGCCCCTATCTCCAGGGGGCGAGCACTGAAGCTTTCTTT,CASSPYLQGASTEAFF
TRBJ2-7,-,-,TRBV7-9,TGTGCCAGCAGGTCCCAGGACAGAGCCTACGAGCAGTACTTC,CASRSQDRAYEQYF
TRBJ2-7,-,-,TRBV20-1,TGCAGTGCCAGGGGAAACTACGAGCAGTACTTC,CSARGNYEQYF
TRBJ2-1,TRBD2,once,TRBV11-2,TGTGCCAGCAGGACTAGCGGTTACAATGAGCAGTTCTTC,CASRTSGYNEQFF
TRBJ1-1,TRBD1,-,TRBV19,TGTGCCAGTAATCTGGGACAGGGGACTGAAGCTTTCTTT,CASNLGQGTEAFF
TRBJ2-7,TRBD2,-,TRBV28,TGTGCCAGCACCCCTCAGCTAGCGGGAGTGCACGAGCAGTACTTC,CASTPQLAGVHEQYF
TRBJ2-5,TRBD2,-,TRBV7-9,TGTGCCAGCAGCAGGATAGCGGGGGCGAAAGAGACCCAGTACTTC,CASSRIAGAKETQYF
TRBJ2-2,TRBD2,-,TRBV5-4,TGTGCCAGCAGCGGCGGGACTAGCGGAACAATTGGGGAGCTGTTTTTT,CASSGGTSGTIGELFF
TRBJ1-1,-,few,TRBV19,TGTGCCAGTAGTATGCGGGGGGTGAACACTGAAGCTTTCTTT,CASSMRGVNTEAFF
TRBJ2-1,-,once,TRBV27,TGTGCCAGCTCGGGCCAGGGGTACAATGAGCAGTTCTTC,CASSGQGYNEQFF
TRBJ1-2,TRBD1,-,TRBV2,TGTGCCAGCAGTCCGGACCAGGGGGATGGCTACACCTTC,CASSPDQGDGYTF
TRBJ2-2,TRBD1,-,TRBV6-5,TGTGCCAGCACCAACAGGGGACAAAACACCGGGGAGCTGTTTTTT,CASTNRGQNTGELFF
TRBJ2-7,-,-,TRBV27,TGTGCCAGCAGTTCGATGGGGGGTCTGAACTACGAGCAGTACTTC,CASSSMGGLNYEQYF
TRBJ2-3,-,-,TRBV15,TGTGCCACCAGCAGAGTTGGTGGAGACAGCAGACAGTTT,CATSRVGGDSRQF
TRBJ2-4,-,-,TRBV2,TGTGCCAGCAGTGAGTACCCAGGAGCCAAAAACATTCAGTACTTC,CASSEYPGAKNIQYF
TRBJ2-7,-,once,TRBV5-1,TGCGCCAGCAGCACCGGCCTAGACGGGTACGAGCAGTACTTC,CASSTGLDGYEQYF
TRBJ1-1,TRBD1,-,TRBV11-2,TGTGCCAGCAGCTTAACAGGGGACCACACTGAAGCTTTCTTT,CASSLTGDHTEAFF
TRBJ1-6,TRBD1,-,TRBV11-2,TGTGCCAGCAGCTCAACAGGGGGAAGCTCACCCCTCCACTTT,CASSSTGGSSPLHF
TRBJ2-5,-,-,TRBV10-3,TGTGCCATCAGTGAAATCGGACTGACCTTACAAGAGACCCAGTACTTC,CAISEIGLTLQETQYF
TRBJ1-3,-,once,TRBV18,TGTGCCAGCTCACCTTCGGCCGGGGGGAACACCATATATTTT,CASSPSAGGNTIYF
TRBJ2-2,-,-,TRBV30,TGTGCCTGGAGTGCCCTGGGGGCTAACACCGGGGAGCTGTTTTTT,CAWSALGANTGELFF
TRBJ2-4,-,-,TRBV29-1,TGCAGCGTGAGTTGGGGGCAGGGGAAAAACATTCAGTACTTC,CSVSWGQGKNIQYF
TRBJ1-5,TRBD1,-,TRBV28,TGTGCCAGCAGCGGTTGGGACAGGGGAGCGGTGGGCGGCAATCAGCCCCAGCATTTT,CASSGWDRGAVGGNQPQHF
TRBJ2-7,-,-,TRBV6-5,TGTGCCAGCAGTTACTCACAGGGCACTTACGAGCAGTACTTC,CASSYSQGTYEQYF
TRBJ1-1,TRBD1,-,TRBV30,TGTACCTGGAGGAGGCCGGGACAGGGCGACTTTGAAAACACTGAAGCTTTCTTT,CTWRRPGQGDFENTEAFF
TRBJ2-7,TRBD2,-,TRBV18,TGTGCCAGCTCACCACGGACGGGACTAGCGGCCTCCTACGAGCAGTACTTC,CASSPRTGLAASYEQYF
TRBJ2-3,TRBD1,-,TRBV5-1,TGCGCCAGCAGCTCGCCCAGGGGGACACGGGATACGCAGTATTTT,CASSSPRGTRDTQYF
TRBJ1-6,-,-,TRBV27,TGTGCCAGCAGTTTGAATGGGGCTTCACCCCTCCACTTT,CASSLNGASPLHF